This T cell receptor (beta chain) was identified in a study of T-cell memory formation after mild COVID-19. In this sample, this clonotype turned up a few times. TCRdb analysed the 5' RACE reads with MiXCR anew, one entry per CDR3 protein. The data hold under 550,000 distinct CDR3 sequences, with about a sixth observed a single time. The CDR3 is made up of 14 amino acids. Trimming shortened V by 4 bases and J by 2 bases, and 12 bases separated the two germline ends. The germline gives CDR1 SEHNR, CDR2 FQNEAQ (reference sequence). The TCR originated in a man between 18 and 35 years old who had mild COVID-19 (a few samples of this study predate the infection). Cell type and time point are not known. The chain combines TRBV7-9 with TRBJ2-7; tentative D call: TRBD2 (5 bases). The sample comprised PBMCs or a T cell subset sorted from them (not recorded which). CDR3 residues: CASSSIRDPYEQYF. The CDR3 DNA sequence: TGTGCCAGCAGCTCGATCCGGGATCCCTACGAGCAGTACTTC.